The 7 T cell receptor beta chains listed next were all sequenced from one sample in a study of tissue T cells after allogeneic stem cell transplantation. The time point here: mouse harvest day 14 after allogeneic transplant. The graft held 10^6 splenic CD5+ T cells and 10^7 T-cell-depleted bone marrow cells. This table comes from immunoSEQ multiplex PCR, and its TCRdb copy is limited to in-frame clones, with some not included. The sample has about 4,900 clones, 45% seen once. The sequenced sample consisted of gut tissue. The receptors were sampled from a female BALB/c mouse given C57BL/6 T cells with graft-versus-host disease after an allogeneic hematopoietic cell transplant.

This clone was seen only a few times. Each gene name is a mouse one. The read stops 1 residue short of the end of the CDR3; the missing end is completed from the germline J gene. This chain connects TRBV3 to TRBJ2-5; TRBD2 matches at 11 bases. Germline assignment: CDR1 SNHLY and CDR2 FYNGKV (reference sequence). The CDR3 extends over 15 amino acids. The V gene end was trimmed by 1 base and the J gene end by 6 bases; junction bases not matched to a gene: 3. The DNA read from the CDR3 is TGTGCCAGCAGCTTAGACTGGGGGGGCGCCGACACCCAGTAC. This translates into CASSLDWGGADTQY. In full, the CDR3 is CASSLDWGGADTQYF.

A remark on this clone: The gene names here belong to mouse. From the germline J gene comes the end of the CDR3, since the read stops 1 residue before it. The chain uses TRBV3 and TRBJ2-2, with D uncertain. Germline CDR1 reads SNHLY; CDR2 reads FYNGKV (reference sequence). V shed 1 base and J shed 8 bases, with 2 bases lying between them. The CDR3 is 11 residues long. The CDR3 here is CASSLGGQLYF. The sequenced part of the CDR3 DNA is TGTGCCAGCAGCTTAGGGGGGCAGCTCTAC. Complete variable domain (other parts from reference TRBV3 and TRBJ2-2): GPKVLQIPSHQIIDMGQMVTLNCDPVSNHLYFYWYKQILGQQMEFLVNFYNGKVMEKSKLFKDQFSVERPDGSYFTLKIQPTALEDSAVYFCASSLGGQLYFGEGSKLTVL.

On this clone: All gene names here are mouse names. The read terminates 1 residue before the CDR3 end, so the remaining end is supplied by the germline J gene. V is TRBV12-2 and J is TRBJ2-3; D gene uncertain. The CDR3 loop spans 13 amino acids. V dropped 0 bases and J dropped 3 bases, with 6 bases sitting between them. Germline loops: CDR1 SGHLS, CDR2 HYDKME. The covered CDR3 bases are TGTGCCAGCTCTCTCGATAGGGCAGAAACGCTGTAT. It yields the protein CASSLDRAETLY. The whole CDR3 is CASSLDRAETLYF.

This clone was detected a few times. The gene names here belong to mouse. The CDR3 end is not reached by the read, which stops 1 residue before it; the germline J gene fills it in. This sequence joins TRBV1 and TRBJ1-3; the match to TRBD1 covers 10 bases. J gave up 2 bases and V 3 bases, and 4 bases lay outside the gene matches. CDR1 is NSQYPW, CDR2 LRSPGD, per germline (reference sequence). The CDR3 consists of 16 residues. CDR3 amino acids: CTCSARDRGTGNTLYF. The part of the CDR3 DNA that was read is TGCACCTGCAGTGCCCGGGACAGGGGTACTGGAAATACGCTCTAT.

For this clone: Gene names and germline match the mouse. The read terminates 1 residue ahead of where the CDR3 ends, so the germline J gene completes it. The chain couples TRBV3 to TRBJ1-3; D remains unclear. Germline V gives CDR1 SNHLY, CDR2 FYNGKV (reference sequence). The V end was cut by 5 bases, the J end by 0 bases, with 8 bases between. This CDR3 comprises 14 residues. Incomplete CDR3 DNA: TGTGCCAGCAGCCAAAGAGTTTCTGGAAATACGCTCTAT. Residues: CASSQRVSGNTLY. The entire CDR3 reads CASSQRVSGNTLYF.

In its sample, this clone ranks as medium-sized (0.01 to 0.1%). Genes and germline are mouse. Sequencing ends 1 residue short of the CDR3 end; the germline J gene provides the rest. This chain links TRBV15 with TRBJ2-1; D not certain. The V and J ends lost 8 bases and 7 bases respectively, with 6 bases between them. CDR1 and CDR2 from the germline V gene are SGHND and FRSKSL. The CDR3 is made up of 10 amino acids. Partial CDR3 DNA: TGTGCCAGCGAAGGAGCTGAGCAGTTC. It yields the protein CASEGAEQF. The full CDR3 sequence reads CASEGAEQFF. Full variable domain (missing parts from reference TRBV15 and TRBJ2-1): DAGVTQTPRHEVAEKGQTIILKCEPVSGHNDLFWYRQTKIQGLELLSYFRSKSLMEDGGAFKDRFKAEMLNSSFSTLKIQPTEPKDSAVYLCASEGAEQFFGPGTRLTVL.

With regard to this clone: Each gene name is a mouse one. Coverage ceases 1 residue before the CDR3 finishes, and the germline J gene fills in the end. The chain has TRBV12-1 and TRBJ1-2, with D possibly matching TRBD1 (5 bases). This CDR3 region has 12 residues. The germline gives CDR1 SGHSN, CDR2 HYEKVE. The V end lost 0 bases, the J end lost 6 bases, and 7 bases lay between the germline ends. The CDR3 DNA, read in part, is TGTGCCAGCTCTCTCCGGGGCGCCGACTACACC. This codes for CASSLRGADYT. The CDR3, in full, reads CASSLRGADYTF.